This T cell receptor (beta chain) derives from a study of beta chain features in type 1 diabetes. Points from the study as a whole: Researchers report that Type 1 diabetes patients had moderately but significantly shorter TCRB CDR3s across all four CD4+ subsets.

Note on this clone: Antigen unknown.

The single heparinised draw taken from each donor contained approximately 100 mL of blood on average. The whole isolated RNA underwent reverse transcription, so sequencing captured expressed TCRB transcripts. Libraries were prepared by immunoSEQ multiplex PCR; TCRdb keeps only in-frame clonotypes and omits some of them. The table lists more than 250,000 clones, 24% of them singletons. This CDR3 region has 14 residues. Per germline, CDR1 KGHSH and CDR2 LQKENI. Losses at the gene ends were 3 bases for V and 3 bases for J; bases not matched to a gene: 0. J is TRBJ1-3 and V is TRBV18; 9 nucleotides agree with TRBD1. The receptor's source is a woman under 40 with type 1 diabetes. The specimen sequenced was naive CD4+ T cells from blood. DNA of the CDR3: TGTGCCAGCTCACCGGGACAGGGTGGAAACACCATATATTTT. Protein product: CASSPGQGGNTIYF.